This T cell receptor (beta chain) derives from a study of blood T cell repertoires in COVID-19. About the study: Whether acute or convalescent, the COVID-19 samples came from the United States, Italy and Spain. T cells, B-cell-depleted T cells, or PBMCs supplied cDNA or gDNA.

The junction had 7 bases not matched to a gene; V was cut back by 0 bases and J by 2 bases. In germline, CDR1 is LNHNV, CDR2 YYDKDF (reference sequence). The CDR3 covers 17 residues. Measured with immunoSEQ multiplex PCR; TCRdb has only the in-frame clones, and not every one. The sample records roughly 61,000 clones, 70% to 90% being singletons. The sequenced sample consisted of peripheral blood. This clonotype originated in a man aged 40-55 years with active COVID-19. This chain connects TRBV15 to TRBJ2-1; 7 bases line up with TRBD2. Here the CDR3 DNA reads TGTGCCACCAGCAGAGATTCGGCGGGAGTGGCCTACAATGAGCAGTTCTTC. Encoded protein: CATSRDSAGVAYNEQFF.